A single TCR beta chain is shown here with its context. Its target is unknown. Using immunoSEQ multiplex PCR, the repertoire was profiled, and TCRdb retains in-frame clones only, with some absent. Of around 10,000 clones in the sample, 81% are singletons; the top ten hold roughly 3.7%. This record comes from a study of neoadjuvant nivolumab and ipilimumab in lung cancer. About the research overall: The combination arm added day-1 ipilimumab 1 mg/kg to nivolumab 3 mg/kg on days 1, 15, 29.

Findings and caveats of the study: Compared with tumor-adjacent uninvolved lung, resected tumors showed greater richness and clonality.

The CDR3 spans 14 residues. The V gene lost 4 bases and the J gene lost 1 base, with 9 bases spanning the gap. Looked up from germline, CDR1 is SGHRS and CDR2 is YFSETQ. J is TRBJ2-1 and V is TRBV5-1, with D unresolved. This TCR was sampled from an adult with non-small cell lung cancer. The specimen was peripheral blood, collected before neoadjuvant nivolumab, alone or with ipilimumab. CDR3 in amino acids: CASSPGPSYNEQFF. The CDR3 DNA reads as TGCGCCAGCAGCCCTGGACCTTCCTACAATGAGCAGTTCTTC.